Sequencing of this TCR beta chain was carried out in a study of beta chain features in type 1 diabetes. Concerning this clone: Antigen: not known.

Deletions cut 1 base from V and 0 bases from J, with 10 bases between. From germline, CDR1 is SEHNR and CDR2 FQNEAQ (reference sequence). CDR3 size: 17 residues. The investigators reverse transcribed all of the isolated RNA, so they sequenced expressed TCRB transcripts. Profiling relied on immunoSEQ multiplex PCR, and the TCRdb table lists in-frame clones only, not all of them. The sample records about 330,000 clones, approximately 11% being singletons. Whole-study findings and limits: Reads derived from cDNA could over-represent cells showing high TCR expression. Shortening of TCRB CDR3s, moderate but significant, appeared in all four CD4+ subsets of Type 1 diabetes patients.

The sample consisted of naive CD4+ T cells from blood. The sequence was collected from a woman aged 25 to 39 in good health. The chain combines TRBV7-9 with TRBJ2-6; D is possibly TRBD2 (5 bases). CDR3 bases: TGTGCCAGCAGCTTAGGACTACTCACCTCTGGGGCCAACGTCCTGACTTTC. Its translation is CASSLGLLTSGANVLTF.